This T cell receptor (beta chain) was captured by sequencing in a study of blood T cell repertoires in COVID-19. V gave up 6 bases and J gave up 6 bases, with 14 bases separating them. The CDR3 consists of 13 residues. In germline, CDR1 is MNHEY, CDR2 SVGAGI. Original methodology: Researchers report that nucleated cell counts were estimated from reference gene primer amplification. Assay: immunoSEQ multiplex PCR; the TCRdb copy retains only in-frame clones and omits some. D and trimming were read from the DNA, whereas the V and J calls and clone size are those reported in that table. The table has under 150,000 clones, around 88% seen once.

The specimen sequenced was peripheral blood. This receptor was taken from an elderly man with active or convalescent COVID-19. The chain combines TRBV6-5 with TRBJ1-1; D is unresolved. This CDR3 is CASSDNQRAEAFF. The DNA for the CDR3 is TGTGCCAGCAGCGACAATCAGAGGGCTGAAGCTTTCTTT.